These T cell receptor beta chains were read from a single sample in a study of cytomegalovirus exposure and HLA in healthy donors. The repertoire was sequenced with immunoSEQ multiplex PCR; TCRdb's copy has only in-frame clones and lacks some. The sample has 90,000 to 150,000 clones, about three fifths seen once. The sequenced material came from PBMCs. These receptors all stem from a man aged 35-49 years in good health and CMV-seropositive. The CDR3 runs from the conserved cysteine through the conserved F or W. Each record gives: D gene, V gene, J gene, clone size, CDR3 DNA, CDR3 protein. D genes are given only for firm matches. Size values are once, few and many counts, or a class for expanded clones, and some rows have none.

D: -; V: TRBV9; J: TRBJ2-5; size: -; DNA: TGTGCCAGCAGCGTAACTAGCCGGGAGACCCAGTACTTC; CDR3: CASSVTSRETQYF
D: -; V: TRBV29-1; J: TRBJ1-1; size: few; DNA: TGCAGCGTTCGGTCGCCTGCAATGAACACTGAAGCTTTCTTT; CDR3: CSVRSPAMNTEAFF
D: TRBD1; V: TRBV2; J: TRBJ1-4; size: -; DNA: TGTGCCAGCGGAGGACAGGGCGTTTTT; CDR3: CASGGQGVF
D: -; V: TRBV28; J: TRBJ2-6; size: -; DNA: TGTGCCAGCAGTTCAATGGGGCAGCCCGACGGGGCCAACGTCCTGACTTTC; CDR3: CASSSMGQPDGANVLTF
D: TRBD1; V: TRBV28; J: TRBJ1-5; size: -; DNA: TGTGCCAGCAGTCCGAGTTTACAGGGGAGCTCGATCAATCAGCCCCAGCATTTT; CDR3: CASSPSLQGSSINQPQHF
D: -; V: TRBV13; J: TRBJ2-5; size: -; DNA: TGTGCCAGCACCCCCACCCGGGCCAAGGGGGGGTGGGAGACCCAGTACTTC; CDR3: CASTPTRAKGGWETQYF
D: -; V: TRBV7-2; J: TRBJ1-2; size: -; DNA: TGTGCCAGCACCGAAAATAGGCAGGCGGGCGGCTACACCTTC; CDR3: CASTENRQAGGYTF
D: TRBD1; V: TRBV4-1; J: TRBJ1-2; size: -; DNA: TGCGCCAGCAGTCTGGGACAGGGCCTTGATTATGGCTACACCTTC; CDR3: CASSLGQGLDYGYTF
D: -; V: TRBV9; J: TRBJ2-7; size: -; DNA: TGTGCCAGCAGCGTAGGGTGGGGCACGAGCTACGAGCAGTACTTC; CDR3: CASSVGWGTSYEQYF
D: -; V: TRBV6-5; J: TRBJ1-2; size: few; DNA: TGTGCCAGCAGTTACTCCGGGACATGGGATGGCTACACCTTC; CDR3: CASSYSGTWDGYTF
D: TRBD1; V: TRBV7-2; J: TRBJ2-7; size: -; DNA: TGTGCCAGCAGCTTACGACAGGGACGGGACGAGCAGTACTTC; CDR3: CASSLRQGRDEQYF
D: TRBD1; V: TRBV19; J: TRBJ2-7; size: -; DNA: TGTGCCAGTAGGGGGACAGGACCCTACGAGCAGTACTTC; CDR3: CASRGTGPYEQYF
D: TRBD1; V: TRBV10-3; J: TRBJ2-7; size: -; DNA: TGTGCCATCAGATCTGGGGACAGGGGGGGCGAGCAGTACTTC; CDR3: CAIRSGDRGGEQYF
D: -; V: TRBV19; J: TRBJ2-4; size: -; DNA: TGTGCCAGTCACACCGGGGGAGCGCTAGCCAAAAACATTCAGTACTTC; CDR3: CASHTGGALAKNIQYF
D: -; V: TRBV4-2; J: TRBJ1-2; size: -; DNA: TGTGCCAGCAGCCAAGGAACAGGGCTCTATGGCTACACCTTC; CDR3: CASSQGTGLYGYTF
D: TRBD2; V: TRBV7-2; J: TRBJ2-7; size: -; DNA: TGTGCCAGCAGCTTAGCAGGGAGGGGCTACGAGCAGTACTTC; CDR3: CASSLAGRGYEQYF
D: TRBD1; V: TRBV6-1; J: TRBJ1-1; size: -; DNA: TGTGCCAGCAGTGGACAGGGGTACACTGAAGCTTTCTTT; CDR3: CASSGQGYTEAFF
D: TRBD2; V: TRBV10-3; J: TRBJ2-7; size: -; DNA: TGTGCCATCAGGCGACTAGCGGGAACCTACGAGCAGTACTTC; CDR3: CAIRRLAGTYEQYF
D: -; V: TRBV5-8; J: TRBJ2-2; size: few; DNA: TGTGCCAGCAGCGACCGAGCGGGTACGAACACCGGGGAGCTGTTTTTT; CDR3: CASSDRAGTNTGELFF
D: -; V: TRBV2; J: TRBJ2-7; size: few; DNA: TGTGCCAGCCAACAAGACTCCTACGAGCAGTACTTC; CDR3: CASQQDSYEQYF
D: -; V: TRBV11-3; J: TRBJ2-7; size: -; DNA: TGTGCCAGCAGCTTATTCGGGACATCCTACGAGCAGTACTTC; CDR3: CASSLFGTSYEQYF
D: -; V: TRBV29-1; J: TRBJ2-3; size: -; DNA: TGCAGCGTGAAGGGGAACCAAGGCTATCTATATACGCAGTATTTT; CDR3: CSVKGNQGYLYTQYF
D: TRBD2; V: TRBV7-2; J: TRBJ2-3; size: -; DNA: TGTGCCAGCAGCTCGACGGGAGGCTATACGCAGTATTTT; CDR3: CASSSTGGYTQYF
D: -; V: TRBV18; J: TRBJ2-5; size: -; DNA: TGTGCCAGCTCACCGGGAGACCCACTGGAGACCCAGTACTTC; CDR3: CASSPGDPLETQYF
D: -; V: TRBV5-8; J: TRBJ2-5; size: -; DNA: TGTGCCAGCAGCTTGGAGGGAGGGACAGGAGAGACCCAGTACTTC; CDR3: CASSLEGGTGETQYF
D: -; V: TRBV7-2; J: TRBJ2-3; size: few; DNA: TGTGCCAGCAGCTCCGGCGAAGACAACACAGATACGCAGTATTTT; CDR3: CASSSGEDNTDTQYF
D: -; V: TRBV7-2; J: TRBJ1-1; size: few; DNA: TGTGCCAGCAGCTTAGTGGGCACACTGAACACTGAAGCTTTCTTT; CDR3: CASSLVGTLNTEAFF
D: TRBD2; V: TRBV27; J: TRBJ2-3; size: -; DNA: TGTGCCAGCAGGCCCCTCCTAGCGGGGGGCAGCACAGATACGCAGTATTTT; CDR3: CASRPLLAGGSTDTQYF